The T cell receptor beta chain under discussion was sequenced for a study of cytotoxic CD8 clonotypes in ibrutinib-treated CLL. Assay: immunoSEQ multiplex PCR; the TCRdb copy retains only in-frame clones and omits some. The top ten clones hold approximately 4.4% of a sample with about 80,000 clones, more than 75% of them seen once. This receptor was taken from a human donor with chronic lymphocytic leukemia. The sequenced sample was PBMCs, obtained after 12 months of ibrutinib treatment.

CDR3 nucleotides: TGTGCCATCAGTGACCCACCGCAATCCTACGAGCAGTACTTC. Translating it yields CAISDPPQSYEQYF. The genes are TRBV10-3 and TRBJ2-7; no firm D call. Germline lookup yields CDR1 ENHRY and CDR2 SYGVKD. Trimming shortened V by 3 bases and J by 1 base, and 10 bases separated the two germline ends. There are 14 residues in the CDR3.